These 17 T cell receptor beta chains came from one sample sequenced in a study of T-cell reconstitution after alpha-beta-depleted transplantation in children. For TCRbeta, the library was prepared with unique molecular identifiers. TCRdb fed the PCR reads into MiXCR, producing one record per CDR3 protein. Seen here are around 190,000 distinct CDR3 sequences, about 7% observed once, and the top ten hold 5.5%. The source material was PBMCs, sampled before TCRalphabeta/CD19-depleted stem cell transplant. The receptors here all came from a boy between 2 and 10 years old with acute lymphoblastic leukemia, due to receive a stem cell transplant.

This clonotype qualifies as medium-sized. J is TRBJ2-7 and V is TRBV4-2, with 7 bases aligning to TRBD2. The CDR3 runs to 17 residues. V was clipped by 5 bases and J by 2 bases; unmatched bases: 15. Germline V CDR1 and CDR2: LGHNA, YNFKEQ. This chain's CDR3 is CASSYTGGPDPAYEQYF. The CDR3 DNA is TGTGCCAGCAGCTACACGGGAGGCCCGGACCCTGCCTACGAGCAGTACTTC.

There are many counts of this clonotype. The chain employs TRBV20-1 and TRBJ2-5; 11 positions agree with TRBD2. This CDR3 contains 19 residues. In germline, CDR1 is DFQATT, CDR2 SNEGSKA (reference sequence). Germline trimming cut 4 bases from V and 0 bases from J; bases unmatched to any gene: 16. This CDR3 is CSAMGAGGGLAVYQETQYF. The CDR3 nucleotides are TGCAGTGCTATGGGGGCAGGTGGGGGACTAGCGGTGTACCAAGAGACCCAGTACTTC.

This clonotype was picked up many times. The V and J genes are TRBV29-1 and TRBJ2-2; 10 bases line up with TRBD1. CDR1 is SQVTM, CDR2 ANQGSEA, per germline. The length of the CDR3 is 18 residues. The ends lost 3 bases at V and 0 bases at J; junction bases unmatched: 10. The CDR3 bases are TGCAGCGTTGAGACCCCTCCGGGACAGGGGACGAACACCGGGGAGCTGTTTTTT. Amino acid sequence: CSVETPPGQGTNTGELFF.

This clonotype was detected a few times. This chain uses TRBV27 with TRBJ2-7; TRBD1 matches 8 bases. The CDR3 consists of 15 residues. V lost 4 bases and J lost 5; bases outside the gene matches: 10. The V gene's germline CDR1 is MNHEY and CDR2 SMNVEV (reference sequence). The CDR3 bases are TGTGCCAGCAGTTCATCAGGGGGCTCTGTGGACGAGCAGTACTTC. Amino acid sequence: CASSSSGGSVDEQYF.

The sample holds many counts of this clonotype. The chain carries TRBV12-3 or TRBV12-4 and TRBJ1-1, with D possibly being TRBD1 (6 bases). CDR3 length: 14 residues. V shed 5 bases and J shed 3 bases, with 13 bases lying between them. DNA of the CDR3: TGTGCCAGCAGTGAACAGGGTTGGGACACTGAAGCTTTCTTT. Translated, it gives CASSEQGWDTEAFF.

In this sample, this clonotype turned up many times. DNA of the CDR3: TGCAGTGCTAGAGTGGAGGCTTGGACAGATACGCAGTATTTT. Its protein is CSARVEAWTDTQYF. This sequence joins TRBV20-1 and TRBJ2-3, with a tentative D call TRBD2 (5 bases). Germline assignment: CDR1 DFQATT and CDR2 SNEGSKA (reference sequence). The CDR3 spans 14 residues. V lost 1 base to trimming and J lost 3 bases, with 11 bases between them.

Many counts were recorded for this clonotype. The chain has TRBV11-2 and TRBJ2-7, with a weak D call TRBD1 (6 bases). The CDR3 extends over 19 amino acids. V was clipped by 0 bases and J by 0 bases, with 21 bases between them. The germline CDR1 and CDR2 sequences are SGHAT and FQNNGV. CDR3 amino acids: CASSLDLLGQRMRSYEQYF. CDR3 sequence (DNA): TGTGCCAGCAGCTTAGACCTCCTCGGACAGAGGATGCGCTCCTACGAGCAGTACTTC.

This clonotype was found a few times. The V and J genes are TRBV9 and TRBJ2-7; 7 bases agree with TRBD2. CDR1 and CDR2 from the germline V gene are SGDLS and YYNGEE. The CDR3 length is 13 residues. Losses at the gene ends were 0 bases for V and 6 bases for J; bases not matched to a gene: 3. CDR3 nucleotides: TGTGCCAGCAGCGTAGGAGCGGGGCTCGAGCAGTACTTC. Protein product: CASSVGAGLEQYF.

In this sample, this clonotype turned up a few times. The chain uses TRBV20-1 and TRBJ2-1; D is uncertain. The ends were cut back, 8 bases at V and 1 base at J, with 18 bases in the middle. Germline CDR1 reads DFQATT; CDR2 reads SNEGSKA (reference sequence). The CDR3 spans 15 residues. This chain's CDR3 is CSSPTGSSSYNEQFF. DNA of the CDR3: TGCAGTTCCCCGACCGGCTCTAGTTCCTACAATGAGCAGTTCTTC.

This clonotype was detected many times. The chain links TRBV29-1 to TRBJ1-2, with D perhaps TRBD1 (5 bases). This CDR3 is built from 13 residues. In germline, CDR1 is SQVTM, CDR2 ANQGSEA. Trimming removed 5 bases from V and 5 bases from J, with 15 bases in between. This CDR3 reads CSVYTDRLYGYTF. Written as DNA, the CDR3 is TGCAGCGTTTACACCGACAGACTATATGGCTACACCTTC.

In its sample, this clonotype was seen many times. The chain joins TRBV5-1 to TRBJ2-3; D remains unclear. Germline CDR1 and CDR2: SGHRS and YFSETQ. V lost 1 base and J 7 bases, leaving 13 bases between the germline ends. The CDR3 runs 14 residues. The CDR3 is CASSLLAPPYTQYF. Here the CDR3 DNA reads TGCGCCAGCAGCTTGTTAGCACCGCCGTATACGCAGTATTTT.

In this sample, this clonotype turned up a few times. CDR3 in amino acids: CAISGQTANTEAFF. As DNA, the CDR3 is TGTGCCATCAGTGGGCAGACGGCGAACACTGAAGCTTTCTTT. The chain couples TRBV10-3 to TRBJ1-1; no reliable D call. The CDR3 sequence is 14 residues long. Trimming removed 4 bases from V and 1 base from J, with 10 bases in between. CDR1 is ENHRY and CDR2 is SYGVKD in the germline V gene.

This chain connects TRBV10-3 to TRBJ2-1, with D perhaps TRBD2 (5 bases). The CDR3 has 13 amino acids. Deletions cut 6 bases from V and 5 bases from J, with 11 bases between. From germline, CDR1 is ENHRY and CDR2 SYGVKD. CDR3 in amino acids: CAIREEVDNEQFF. The CDR3 DNA reads as TGTGCCATCAGAGAGGAGGTCGACAATGAGCAGTTCTTC.

This clonotype was seen only a few times. The chain is built from TRBV18 and TRBJ1-1; tentatively, D is TRBD1 (5 bases). V dropped 4 bases and J dropped 3 bases, with 12 bases sitting between them. The CDR3 is made up of 14 amino acids. Germline V gene sequence: CDR1 KGHSH, CDR2 LQKENI. DNA for the CDR3: TGTGCCAGCTCACGACGACAGCCTCACACTGAAGCTTTCTTT. It yields the protein CASSRRQPHTEAFF.

This clonotype was found a few times. The chain joins TRBV28 to TRBJ2-7; TRBD1 might be the D (5 bases). This CDR3 spans 20 amino acids. Germline assignment: CDR1 MDHEN and CDR2 SYDVKM. V was pared by 3 bases and J by 3 bases, with 30 bases between. The CDR3 reads CASSFHWGPFGHLEDYEQYF. CDR3 DNA sequence: TGTGCCAGCAGTTTCCATTGGGGCCCCTTCGGACATTTAGAGGACTACGAGCAGTACTTC.

This clonotype was seen ten or more times. The chain employs TRBV12-3 or TRBV12-4 and TRBJ1-5; 10 bases fit TRBD1. The CDR3 is 17 residues long. V gave up 5 bases and J gave up 2 bases; unmatched junction bases: 9. The CDR3 protein is CASSTTRDRGGNQPQHF. For the CDR3, the DNA is TGTGCCAGCAGTACGACTCGGGACAGGGGAGGCAATCAGCCCCAGCATTTT.

In its sample, this clonotype is medium-sized (0.01 to 0.1%). The genes are TRBV7-8 and TRBJ2-1; D is possibly TRBD1 (6 bases). V lost 2 bases and J lost 0, with 14 bases in between. This CDR3 contains 17 residues. CDR1 is SGHVS, CDR2 FQNEAQ, per germline. The CDR3 nucleotides are TGTGCCAGCAGCTTAAACAGGGCAGGGAGCTCCTACAATGAGCAGTTCTTC. Translation: CASSLNRAGSSYNEQFF.